Below, 28 T cell receptor beta chains from the same sample are listed, as sequenced in a study of blood T cell repertoires in COVID-19. The assay was immunoSEQ multiplex PCR, and TCRdb's table has in-frame clones only and misses some. The table shows approximately 150,000 clones, with more than 75% occurring only once. Sequences were obtained from peripheral blood. These receptors came from a woman aged 70 to 79 with acute or convalescent COVID-19.

This clone appeared a few times. CDR3 sequence (DNA): TGTGCCAGCCGCCGGTTAGGAGGACAGGGGCCCTCTGGGGCCAACGTCCTGACTTTC. Residues: CASRRLGGQGPSGANVLTF. This chain uses TRBV19 with TRBJ2-6; TRBD1 matches 9 bases. This CDR3 is 19 amino acids long. Per germline, CDR1 LNHDA and CDR2 SQIVND (reference sequence). J gave up 0 bases and V 9 bases, and 15 bases lay outside the gene matches.

This rearrangement joins TRBV7-2 to TRBJ1-3; D perhaps matches TRBD1 (5 bases). The CDR3 has 15 amino acids. Per germline, CDR1 SGHTA and CDR2 FQGNSA. Trimming cost V 4 bases and J 0 bases, with 10 bases left between them. The DNA of the CDR3 is TGTGCCAGCAGCTGGGCCGGGGGCTCTGGAAACACCATATATTTT. Translating gives CASSWAGGSGNTIYF. Full variable domain (missing parts from reference TRBV7-2 and TRBJ1-3): GAGVSQSPSNKVTEKGKDVELRCDPISGHTALYWYRQSLGQGLEFLIYFQGNSAPDKSGLPSDRFSAERTGGSVSTLTIQRTQQEDSAVYLCASSWAGGSGNTIYFGEGSWLTVV.

The chain joins TRBV7-3 to TRBJ2-7, with a weak D call TRBD1 (6 bases). Germline CDR1 is SGHTA and CDR2 is FQGTGA. This CDR3 has 13 amino acids. Trimming took off 5 bases at V and 5 bases at J, with 13 bases between the two ends. The CDR3 loop reads CASSPIGQHEQYF. In nucleotides, the CDR3 is TGTGCCAGCAGCCCCATCGGACAGCACGAGCAGTACTTC.

The chain uses TRBV29-1 and TRBJ1-2; the D gene is possibly TRBD1 (5 bases). The CDR3 contains 12 residues. Germline-derived CDR1 and CDR2 are SQVTM and ANQGSEA. Trimming pared 7 bases from V and 7 bases from J, leaving 16 bases between. The CDR3 here is CSDWGDSRGYTF. The CDR3 coding sequence is TGCAGCGATTGGGGGGATTCTCGTGGCTACACCTTC.

The rearrangement uses TRBV19 and TRBJ1-5; TRBD1 matches at 12 bases. The J segment lost 1 base and the V segment lost 6 bases, leaving 4 bases of the junction unmatched. This CDR3 comprises 16 residues. Germline-derived CDR1 and CDR2 are LNHDA and SQIVND (reference sequence). For the CDR3, the DNA is TGTGCCAGTAGCGGGGACAGGGGGCTGAGCAATCAGCCCCAGCATTTT. This encodes CASSGDRGLSNQPQHF.

The chain's CDR3 is CATQTSGGRQETQYF. The CDR3, as DNA: TGCGCCACCCAGACTAGCGGGGGGAGGCAAGAGACCCAGTACTTC. V and J are TRBV5-1 and TRBJ2-5; 13 bases match TRBD2. The germline V gene has CDR1 SGHRS and CDR2 YFSETQ. Trimming cost V 9 bases and J 2 bases; bases outside gene matches: 7. CDR3 size: 15 residues.

The rearrangement links TRBV28 to TRBJ2-7, with 7 bases fitting TRBD1. The J segment lost 4 bases and the V segment lost 5 bases, leaving 20 bases of the junction unmatched. The CDR3 sequence is 18 residues long. The germline gives CDR1 MDHEN, CDR2 SYDVKM. In nucleotides, the CDR3 is TGTGCCAGCAGTCAACTCCGGACAGGTCATACCATTAGGTACGAGCAGTACTTC. This translates into CASSQLRTGHTIRYEQYF.

J is TRBJ1-3 and V is TRBV4-1; D is unresolved. CDR3 length: 14 residues. Germline loops: CDR1 MGHRA, CDR2 YSYEKL. V lost 5 bases, J lost 3 bases, and 11 bases lay in between. The CDR3 DNA reads TGCGCCAGCAGCGGAGGGTTGGTTGGAAACACCATATATTTT. Its protein product is CASSGGLVGNTIYF.

The genes are TRBV27 and TRBJ2-5; D is ambiguous. Germline V gene data show CDR1 as MNHEY and CDR2 as SMNVEV (reference sequence). V lost 6 bases to trimming and J lost 0 bases, with 8 bases between them. The CDR3 loop spans 13 amino acids. CDR3 protein: CASSPVNQETQYF. For the CDR3, the DNA is TGTGCCAGCAGCCCTGTTAACCAAGAGACCCAGTACTTC.

The chain links TRBV7-9 to TRBJ1-2, with no clear D. Germline CDR1 and CDR2: SEHNR and FQNEAQ (reference sequence). This CDR3 is built from 12 residues. Trimming took 0 bases from V and 4 from J, leaving 3 bases between them. The CDR3, as DNA: TGTGCCAGCAGCTTAGCCCTCTATGGCTACACCTTC. As protein: CASSLALYGYTF.

V is TRBV5-1 and J is TRBJ2-5; 8 nucleotides align to TRBD2. Trimming removed 2 bases from V and 2 bases from J; junction bases left unmatched: 8. This CDR3 contains 16 residues. From germline, CDR1 is SGHRS and CDR2 YFSETQ. The CDR3 DNA follows: TGCGCCAGCAGCTTTCGGGAGGGCCCTCCGCAAGAGACCCAGTACTTC. This encodes CASSFREGPPQETQYF. Together with reference TRBV5-1 and TRBJ2-5, the CDR3 gives the full variable domain: KAGVTQTPRYLIKTRGQQVTLSCSPISGHRSVSWYQQTPGQGLQFLFEYFSETQRNKGNFPGRFSGRQFSNSRSEMNVSTLELGDSALYLCASSFREGPPQETQYFGPGTRLLVL.

V and J are TRBV6-5 and TRBJ2-1; 9 bases match TRBD1. The CDR3 contains 16 residues. V dropped 2 bases and J dropped 8; count of bases not matched to a gene: 10. Germline values: CDR1 MNHEY, CDR2 SVGAGI. Here the CDR3 reads CASSYPSTGGSDEQFF. The CDR3 DNA reads TGTGCCAGCAGTTACCCAAGTACAGGGGGCTCCGATGAGCAGTTCTTC.

The table lists this clone with a few counts. Here the CDR3 reads CASSLGTGVNTEAFF. The CDR3 coding sequence is TGTGCCAGCAGCTTGGGGACAGGGGTGAACACTGAAGCTTTCTTT. The chain joins TRBV5-5 to TRBJ1-1, with 9 bases aligning to TRBD1. V lost 0 bases to trimming and J lost 0 bases; unmatched junction nucleotides: 0. Germline-derived CDR1 and CDR2 are SGHKS and YYEKEE (reference sequence). This CDR3 comprises 15 residues.

V gene TRBV5-4 combines with J gene TRBJ1-6; tentatively, D is TRBD1 (5 bases). Germline-derived CDR1 and CDR2 are SGHNT and YYREEE (reference sequence). The ends were cut back, 1 base at V and 7 bases at J, with 12 bases in the middle. There are 15 residues in the CDR3. CDR3 sequence: CASSLPGNPNSPLHF. The CDR3 region has the DNA TGTGCCAGCAGCTTGCCAGGGAACCCAAATTCACCCCTCCACTTT.

V and J are TRBV4-3 and TRBJ2-7, with 15 bases matching TRBD2. Germline values: CDR1 LGHNA, CDR2 YSLEER. Trimming took 2 bases from V and 4 from J; bases not matched to a gene: 3. The CDR3 is made up of 16 amino acids. This chain's CDR3 is CASSQTGTSGGYEQYF. The DNA for the CDR3 is TGCGCCAGCAGCCAAACCGGGACTAGCGGGGGGTACGAGCAGTACTTC.

The gene calls are TRBV11-3 and TRBJ2-1; no reliable D call. CDR1 is SGHNT, CDR2 YENEEA, per germline. This CDR3 is built from 15 residues. The V end lost 5 bases, the J end lost 4 bases, and 15 bases lay between the germline ends. CDR3 amino acids: CASSQEVEPYNEQFF. In nucleotides, the CDR3 is TGTGCCAGCAGCCAAGAGGTGGAGCCTTACAATGAGCAGTTCTTC.

This clone was found a few times. This chain joins TRBV19 and TRBJ1-1; the D gene is possibly TRBD1 (5 bases). The CDR3 runs to 13 residues. Germline V gene sequence: CDR1 LNHDA, CDR2 SQIVND (reference sequence). The V end lost 6 bases, the J end lost 1 base, and 9 bases lay between the germline ends. CDR3 residues: CASRAGPNTEAFF. CDR3 DNA: TGTGCCAGTAGGGCAGGGCCGAACACTGAAGCTTTCTTT. The full variable domain, in which reference TRBV19 and TRBJ1-1 provide the parts outside the CDR3, is DGGITQSPKYLFRKEGQNVTLSCEQNLNHDAMYWYRQDPGQGLRLIYYSQIVNDFQKGDIAEGYSVSREKKESFPLTVTSAQKNPTAFYLCASRAGPNTEAFFGQGTRLTVV.

The chain joins TRBV10-3 to TRBJ2-5, with no clear D. CDR3 length equals 14 residues. Germline CDR1 is ENHRY and CDR2 is SYGVKD. V lost 3 bases and J 5 bases, leaving 13 bases between the germline ends. The CDR3 DNA is TGTGCCATCAGTGATCGAAACGAGGAGGAGACCCAGTACTTC. Translating it yields CAISDRNEEETQYF.

The chain combines TRBV4-2 with TRBJ2-7; the match to TRBD2 covers 14 bases. Germline V lookup: CDR1 LGHNA, CDR2 YNFKEQ. Germline trimming cut 4 bases from V and 5 bases from J; bases unmatched to any gene: 10. There are 17 residues in the CDR3. Here the CDR3 reads CASSRDGLAGGIDEQYF. CDR3 coding DNA: TGTGCCAGCAGCCGCGATGGACTAGCGGGGGGAATTGACGAGCAGTACTTC.

This chain uses TRBV6-5 with TRBJ1-6, with 10 bases that match TRBD1. Per germline, CDR1 MNHEY and CDR2 SVGAGI. The length of the CDR3 is 14 residues. Trimming removed 10 bases from V and 3 bases from J; junction bases left unmatched: 3. The DNA of the CDR3 is TGTGCCACCGGGACAGGGGACTATAATTCACCCCTCCACTTT. This translates into CATGTGDYNSPLHF.

The chain joins TRBV10-3 to TRBJ2-7; D not certain. The CDR3 sequence is 14 residues long. Per germline, CDR1 ENHRY and CDR2 SYGVKD. V gave up 3 bases and J gave up 4 bases, with 13 bases separating them. CDR3 sequence: CAISDMTSGYEQYF. CDR3 nucleotide sequence: TGTGCCATCAGTGATATGACGTCAGGTTACGAGCAGTACTTC.

DNA for the CDR3: TGTGCCATCAGTGACTCCACCCGGACACCTACTTCCTACGAGCAGTACTTC. Translation: CAISDSTRTPTSYEQYF. The gene calls are TRBV10-3 and TRBJ2-7, with D perhaps matching TRBD1 (5 bases). The germline V gene encodes CDR1 ENHRY and CDR2 SYGVKD. Trimming cost V 3 bases and J 1 base, with 19 bases left between them. The CDR3 spans 17 residues.

This clone turned up a few times. V usage is TRBV13 and J usage is TRBJ2-7, with TRBD1 identical over 8 bases. The V gene's germline CDR1 is PRHDT and CDR2 FYEKMQ (reference sequence). This CDR3 has 14 residues. Trimming cost V 5 bases and J 3 bases; bases outside gene matches: 6. In DNA form, the CDR3 reads TGTGCCAGCAGCCTACGGACAGGGATCTACGAGCAGTACTTC. This codes for CASSLRTGIYEQYF.

CDR3 residues: CASSPLAGVENEQFF. The CDR3, as DNA: TGCGCCAGCAGCCCTCTAGCGGGAGTGGAAAATGAGCAGTTCTTC. The genes are TRBV5-1 and TRBJ2-1; 10 bases are a match to TRBD2. This CDR3 has 15 residues. CDR1 is SGHRS and CDR2 is YFSETQ in the germline V gene. The trim removed 4 bases at V and 7 bases at J, leaving 8 bases unmatched.

The rearrangement links TRBV4-3 to TRBJ2-1, with D possibly being TRBD2 (6 bases). The CDR3 is 17 amino acids. Trimming pared 0 bases from V and 4 bases from J, leaving 16 bases between. Germline V gene data show CDR1 as LGHNA and CDR2 as YSLEER. The DNA of the CDR3 is TGCGCCAGCAGCCAAGATAAGTTGCGGGATTCGTACAATGAGCAGTTCTTC. Its translation: CASSQDKLRDSYNEQFF.

The chain links TRBV7-6 to TRBJ2-5, with a possible D match to TRBD1 (6 bases). The ends were cut back, 2 bases at V and 3 bases at J, with 10 bases in the middle. The germline gives CDR1 SGHVS, CDR2 FNYEAQ. The CDR3 extends over 14 amino acids. The CDR3 coding sequence is TGTGCCAGCAGCTTATCGGGACAAAAAGAGACCCAGTACTTC. As protein: CASSLSGQKETQYF.

V usage is TRBV30 and J usage is TRBJ2-3, with D perhaps matching TRBD1 (5 bases). Trimming pared 2 bases from V and 2 bases from J, leaving 17 bases between. Germline CDR1 and CDR2: GTSNPN and SVGIG (reference sequence). The CDR3 has 16 amino acids. The DNA of the CDR3 is TGTGCCTGGAGTTTTTGGGGCCACCGGCCCACAGATACGCAGTATTTT. It translates to CAWSFWGHRPTDTQYF.

The chain couples TRBV29-1 to TRBJ1-2; TRBD1 aligns across 8 bases. The germline gives CDR1 SQVTM, CDR2 ANQGSEA. There are 12 residues in the CDR3. DNA for the CDR3: TGCAGTGCTGGGACAGGATCTTCCGGCTACACCTTC. Residues: CSAGTGSSGYTF.